The clone carrying this T cell receptor beta chain came up many times. Its antigen remains unknown. TCRdb reprocessed the 5' RACE reads with MiXCR, giving one entry per CDR3 protein. The profile covers more than 400,000 distinct CDR3 sequences, with approximately 5.3% appearing a single time and approximately 3.5% taken by the ten largest. The source of the sample is a study of CD8 T cells in ankylosing spondylitis. Study-level findings and limits: For ankylosing spondylitis blood, a TCR beta motif of 8 or 9 highly homologous variants appeared characteristic. Earlier authors reported some of these motif variants in reactive arthritis synovial fluid and blood.

The V gene lost 1 base and the J gene lost 7 bases, with 11 bases spanning the gap. CDR1 and CDR2 from the germline V gene are DFQATT and SNEGSKA (reference sequence). The CDR3 spans 13 residues. This clonotype originated in a male donor with ankylosing spondylitis. Sequenced input: blood, either unsorted or a sorted T cell fraction (not recorded which). The V gene is TRBV20-1, the J gene TRBJ2-1, with no clear D. The CDR3 loop reads CSARVPLRNEQFF. As DNA, the CDR3 is TGCAGTGCTAGAGTCCCTCTTAGGAATGAGCAGTTCTTC.